Shown below are 22 T cell receptor beta chains from a single sample sequenced in a study of identical twins. TCRdb redid the calling of the 5' RACE reads with MiXCR, one entry per CDR3 protein. The sample includes roughly 540,000 distinct CDR3 sequences, about 20% of them seen just once. The sample was also reused in another study, on T cells expressing NK-cell markers.

The sequenced sample consisted of CD4+ T cells sorted from blood. The receptors here all came from a woman between 18 and 29 years old in good health.

J is TRBJ2-5 and V is TRBV7-8; the D gene is possibly TRBD1 (6 bases). The V and J ends lost 3 bases and 2 bases respectively, with 16 bases between them. This CDR3 comprises 16 residues. CDR1 is SGHVS and CDR2 is FQNEAQ in the germline V gene. The CDR3 sequence is CASSLVARQAQETQYF. The CDR3 DNA is TGTGCCAGCAGCTTGGTAGCCAGACAGGCACAAGAGACCCAGTACTTC.

This chain connects TRBV6-7 to TRBJ2-1; 10 positions match TRBD1. TRBV6-7 qualifies as an ORF whose function is uncertain. The V gene end was trimmed by 8 bases and the J gene end by 6 bases; junction bases not matched to a gene: 13. The CDR3 is 16 residues long. The CDR3 loop is CASGSPGTGASNEQFF. CDR3 sequence (DNA): TGTGCCAGCGGTAGCCCCGGGACAGGGGCAAGCAATGAGCAGTTCTTC.

This clonotype was observed a handful of times. V is TRBV9 and J is TRBJ1-6; maybe TRBD1 (6 bases). The CDR3 length is 15 residues. Germline V lookup: CDR1 SGDLS, CDR2 YYNGEE. Between the trimmed V and J ends, which lost 0 bases and 5 bases, there was a span of 9 bases. CDR3 residues: CASSVGTDNNSPLHF. In DNA, the CDR3 is TGTGCCAGCAGCGTAGGGACAGACAATAATTCACCCCTCCACTTT.

On this clonotype itself: The junction differs from germline at one of its ends, possibly a read error. The chain employs TRBV20-1 and TRBJ2-5; perhaps D is TRBD1 or TRBD2 (6 bases each). The CDR3 sequence is 14 residues long. CDR1 DFQATT and CDR2 SNEGSKA come from the germline V gene (reference sequence). The CDR3 bases are TGCAGTGCTAGGTGGAAGGGGGGCCGAGAGACCCCGTACTTC. It encodes CSARWKGGRETPYF.

The table lists this clonotype with a few counts. V and J are TRBV20-1 and TRBJ2-7; D gene unclear. V was pared by 5 bases and J by 7 bases, with 12 bases between. The CDR3 spans 11 residues. Germline lookup yields CDR1 DFQATT and CDR2 SNEGSKA (reference sequence). In nucleotides, the CDR3 is TGCAGTGCTCACTCAAGTAGGGAGCAGTACTTC. Its protein product is CSAHSSREQYF.

In this sample, this clonotype turned up many times. V and J are TRBV9 and TRBJ2-7; the match to TRBD1 covers 11 bases. V lost 3 bases, J lost 5 bases, and 10 bases stayed unmatched. The CDR3 runs 16 residues. Germline CDR1 reads SGDLS; CDR2 reads YYNGEE. The CDR3 nucleotides read TGTGCCAGCAGCGCGGGAAGGGGGACAGGGGGTAACGAGCAGTACTTC. This gives the protein CASSAGRGTGGNEQYF.

The rearrangement links TRBV7-9 to TRBJ2-1; D not certain. V was cut by 5 bases and J by 7 bases, with 12 bases left in between. The CDR3 loop spans 13 amino acids. Germline CDR1 is SEHNR and CDR2 is FQNEAQ (reference sequence). CDR3 amino acids: CASSLTASNEQFF. DNA of the CDR3: TGTGCCAGCAGCCTCACTGCCTCAAATGAGCAGTTCTTC.

This chain uses TRBV5-1 with TRBJ2-3; 9 nucleotides agree with TRBD1. The CDR3 is 16 residues long. The junction had 7 bases not matched to a gene; V was cut back by 4 bases and J by 1 base. Germline lookup yields CDR1 SGHRS and CDR2 YFSETQ. The CDR3 DNA follows: TGCGCCAGCAGCCAGACACAGGGGGCCGGCACAGATACGCAGTATTTT. This gives the protein CASSQTQGAGTDTQYF.

This clonotype was seen a handful of times. The rearrangement links TRBV3-1 to TRBJ2-7; maybe TRBD2 (8 bases). This CDR3 is built from 17 residues. CDR1 and CDR2 from the germline V gene are LGHDT and YNNKEL (reference sequence). The germline V and J ends were trimmed by 2 bases and 4 bases, with 21 bases remaining between them. CDR3 bases: TGTGCCAGCAGCCAACGGGGGGGACAGACCTGGCCGTACGAGCAGTACTTC. Protein: CASSQRGGQTWPYEQYF.

Ten or more counts support this clonotype. The chain carries TRBV6-5 and TRBJ1-1; D ambiguous. CDR1 MNHEY and CDR2 SVGAGI come from the germline V gene. This CDR3 has 12 amino acids. Trimming removed 5 bases at V and 7 bases at J, with 11 bases between. CDR3 sequence reads: CASSDRKGEAFF. DNA for the CDR3: TGTGCCAGCAGTGATCGAAAGGGTGAAGCTTTCTTT.

This clonotype was counted between two and nine times. The rearrangement links TRBV5-6 to TRBJ2-5; 7 nucleotides agree with TRBD2. CDR3 length: 13 residues. Trimming cost V 5 bases and J 3 bases; bases outside gene matches: 4. Germline V gives CDR1 SGHDT, CDR2 YYEEEE. Here the CDR3 reads CASRRGGEETQYF. CDR3 DNA sequence: TGTGCCAGCAGACGCGGGGGAGAAGAGACCCAGTACTTC. Filled out from reference TRBV5-6 and TRBJ2-5, the complete variable domain reads DAGVTQSPTHLIKTRGQQVTLRCSPKSGHDTVSWYQQALGQGPQFIFQYYEEEERQRGNFPDRFSGHQFPNYSSELNVNALLLGDSALYLCASRRGGEETQYFGPGTRLLVL.

The chain has TRBV13 and TRBJ2-7; tentative D call: TRBD1 (5 bases). The CDR3 has 14 amino acids. Germline V CDR1 and CDR2: PRHDT, FYEKMQ (reference sequence). V shed 6 bases and J shed 5 bases, with 17 bases lying between them. The CDR3: CASSLRVVIHEQYF. The CDR3, as DNA: TGTGCCAGCAGTCTCAGGGTGGTAATCCACGAGCAGTACTTC.

This clonotype was counted many times. In DNA, the CDR3 is TGTGCCAGCAGTTTATCGAGCTCCTATAATTCACCCCTCCACTTT. As protein: CASSLSSSYNSPLHF. The V and J genes are TRBV12-3 or TRBV12-4 and TRBJ1-6; D ambiguous. Between the trimmed V and J ends, which lost 2 bases and 0 bases, there was a span of 5 bases. The CDR3 totals 15 residues.

This clonotype showed up just a few times. The rearrangement links TRBV4-2 to TRBJ2-3; 9 bases line up with TRBD2. CDR1 and CDR2 from the germline V gene are LGHNA and YNFKEQ. This CDR3 spans 17 amino acids. V lost 4 bases to trimming and J lost 0 bases; unmatched junction nucleotides: 8. In DNA form, the CDR3 reads TGTGCCAGCAGCCGAACTAGCGGGCAACCTAGCACAGATACGCAGTATTTT. Residues: CASSRTSGQPSTDTQYF.

The chain couples TRBV20-1 to TRBJ2-5; D gene unclear. V was trimmed by 2 bases and J by 3 bases, leaving 10 bases between them. Germline V gene lookup returns CDR1 DFQATT and CDR2 SNEGSKA (reference sequence). This CDR3 comprises 13 residues. CDR3 DNA sequence: TGCAGTGCTAGAAACCCAGAAAAAGAGACCCAGTACTTC. Its translation: CSARNPEKETQYF.

This clonotype was counted a few times. The rearrangement joins TRBV7-9 to TRBJ2-7, with 8 bases identical to TRBD1. Per the germline V gene, CDR1 is SEHNR and CDR2 is FQNEAQ (reference sequence). Trimming cost V 4 bases and J 5 bases; bases outside gene matches: 7. CDR3 length equals 14 residues. The DNA for the CDR3 is TGTGCCAGCAGCTCCGGACAGGGCCGGAACGAGCAGTACTTC. It yields the protein CASSSGQGRNEQYF.

A few counts support this clonotype. This chain connects TRBV20-1 to TRBJ2-3; D not certain. In germline, CDR1 is DFQATT, CDR2 SNEGSKA (reference sequence). V lost 3 bases and J lost 6, with 13 bases in between. The CDR3 sequence is 13 residues long. The CDR3 nucleotides are TGCAGTGCTAGTAAGCAATCCGAGGATACGCAGTATTTT. As protein: CSASKQSEDTQYF.

This clonotype was seen only a few times. This chain connects TRBV7-2 to TRBJ2-1; 8 bases line up with TRBD2. The J segment lost 6 bases and the V segment lost 6 bases, leaving 10 bases of the junction unmatched. The CDR3 covers 15 residues. Germline CDR1 reads SGHTA; CDR2 reads FQGNSA. The CDR3 spells CASRRPGLEINEQFF. The CDR3, as DNA: TGTGCCAGCAGAAGACCGGGACTAGAGATCAATGAGCAGTTCTTC.

This clonotype was seen a few times. The chain has TRBV6-1 and TRBJ2-7, with TRBD1 matching over 10 bases. CDR1 and CDR2 (germline): MNHNS, SASEGT. V lost 6 bases and J lost 5; bases outside the gene matches: 7. This CDR3 is 14 amino acids long. CDR3 sequence: CASSDRGLRDEQYF. In DNA, the CDR3 is TGTGCCAGCAGCGACAGGGGGCTCAGGGACGAGCAGTACTTC.

This clonotype turned up a few times. J is TRBJ2-3 and V is TRBV20-1; TRBD1 matches 8 bases. V trimming: 5 bases; J trimming: 5 bases; junction bases outside the gene matches: 6. Germline V gene lookup returns CDR1 DFQATT and CDR2 SNEGSKA (reference sequence). The CDR3 length is 13 residues. Written as DNA, the CDR3 is TGCAGTGCTTCCAGGGGGCGCGGAGATACGCAGTATTTT. It is translated as CSASRGRGDTQYF.

The rearrangement links TRBV10-3 to TRBJ2-1, with 8 bases lining up with TRBD2. Trimming removed 11 bases from V and 5 bases from J; junction bases left unmatched: 8. CDR1 is ENHRY and CDR2 is SYGVKD in the germline V gene. CDR3 length: 13 residues. The chain's CDR3 is CASLPGGDNEQFF. The DNA for the CDR3 is TGTGCCTCCCTCCCGGGGGGGGACAATGAGCAGTTCTTC.

The chain employs TRBV12-3 or TRBV12-4 and TRBJ1-5; D not certain. The CDR3 has 14 residues. The V end lost 5 bases, the J end lost 4 bases, and 12 bases lay between the germline ends. The CDR3: CASSQILGNQPQHF. CDR3 sequence (DNA): TGTGCCAGCAGTCAAATTCTGGGTAATCAGCCCCAGCATTTT.